The 12 T cell receptor beta chains reported below all come from one sample, sequenced in a study of blood T cell repertoires in COVID-19. Profiling relied on immunoSEQ multiplex PCR, and the TCRdb table lists in-frame clones only, not all of them. The table has some 120,000 clones, around four fifths seen once. The sample consisted of peripheral blood. These TCRs come from a man younger than 40 with acute or convalescent COVID-19.

This chain joins TRBV4-3 and TRBJ1-1; TRBD1 aligns across 10 bases. CDR1 and CDR2 from the germline V gene are LGHNA and YSLEER. This CDR3 contains 16 residues. V gave up 1 base and J gave up 1 base; unmatched junction bases: 3. In DNA, the CDR3 is TGCGCCAGCAGCCAAGGACGACAGGGGGCGAACACTGAAGCTTTCTTT. It is translated as CASSQGRQGANTEAFF.

This sequence joins TRBV5-1 and TRBJ1-1; D not certain. CDR1 is SGHRS and CDR2 is YFSETQ in the germline V gene. The CDR3 totals 15 residues. Trimming left V 4 bases short and J 7 bases short, with 20 bases between. CDR3 DNA sequence: TGCGCCAGCAGCATTAATGGCCTCCGAGGAAGTGAAGCTTTCTTT. Its protein product is CASSINGLRGSEAFF. The variable domain in full, completed from reference TRBV5-1 and TRBJ1-1, reads KAGVTQTPRYLIKTRGQQVTLSCSPISGHRSVSWYQQTPGQGLQFLFEYFSETQRNKGNFPGRFSGRQFSNSRSEMNVSTLELGDSALYLCASSINGLRGSEAFFGQGTRLTVV.

In its sample, this clone was seen a few times. The chain couples TRBV5-1 to TRBJ1-2; the D gene is possibly TRBD1 (6 bases). The V gene lost 1 base and the J gene lost 4 bases, with 11 bases spanning the gap. This CDR3 region has 14 residues. Germline CDR1 reads SGHRS; CDR2 reads YFSETQ. CDR3 coding DNA: TGCGCCAGCAGCTTGACGACAGGTAGCTATGGCTACACCTTC. Amino acids: CASSLTTGSYGYTF.

This sequence joins TRBV6-2 or TRBV6-3 and TRBJ1-2; 10 positions match TRBD1. V was clipped by 6 bases and J by 4 bases; unmatched bases: 5. CDR3 length: 14 amino acids. Germline CDR1 and CDR2: MNHEY and SVGEGT. The CDR3 DNA reads as TGTGCCAGCAGCGACGGGACAGGGGTCTATGGCTACACCTTC. It encodes CASSDGTGVYGYTF.

This chain connects TRBV5-4 to TRBJ2-2; TRBD2 is a possible D gene (6 bases). Germline CDR1 reads SGHNT; CDR2 reads YYREEE (reference sequence). CDR3 length equals 15 residues. The ends were cut back, 4 bases at V and 8 bases at J, with 18 bases in the middle. The chain's CDR3 is CASSPLGGVRGELFF. DNA for the CDR3: TGTGCCAGCAGCCCATTAGGAGGGGTTCGGGGGGAGCTGTTTTTT.

This sequence joins TRBV18 and TRBJ1-3; 7 bases are shared with TRBD1. Per germline, CDR1 KGHSH and CDR2 LQKENI. The V and J ends lost 3 bases and 7 bases, in that order; junction bases with no gene match: 18. The length of the CDR3 is 18 residues. The CDR3 spells CASSPATGSVLLENTIYF. In DNA form, the CDR3 reads TGTGCCAGCTCACCGGCGACAGGGTCAGTTCTTTTGGAGAACACCATATATTTT.

This sequence joins TRBV10-3 and TRBJ2-1; TRBD2 agrees at 8 bases. V shed 10 bases, J shed 3 bases, and the junction held 8 bases outside the gene matches. Per germline, CDR1 ENHRY and CDR2 SYGVKD. The CDR3 contains 14 residues. The CDR3 bases are TGTGCCACCCAAGGTCTAGCGGGCTACAATGAGCAGTTCTTC. Protein product: CATQGLAGYNEQFF.

The rearrangement uses TRBV2 and TRBJ2-7; TRBD1 matches at 11 bases. The CDR3 contains 14 residues. Trimming at V came to 8 bases and at J to 7 bases, leaving 10 bases not matched to a gene. Germline CDR1 and CDR2: SNHLY and FYNNEI. CDR3 residues: CASVPDRGRGEQYV. Here the CDR3 DNA reads TGTGCCAGCGTCCCGGACAGGGGGCGGGGGGAGCAGTACGTC.

The V and J genes are TRBV24-1 and TRBJ2-3; 8 bases are shared with TRBD1. V shed 3 bases, J shed 4 bases, and the junction held 8 bases outside the gene matches. The CDR3 extends over 16 amino acids. Germline lookup yields CDR1 KGHDR and CDR2 SFDVKD. The CDR3 DNA sequence: TGTGCCACCAGTGATGCGACCGGGACAGGCGCAGATACGCAGTATTTT. Amino acid sequence: CATSDATGTGADTQYF.

The chain is built from TRBV5-5 and TRBJ1-1, with 10 bases fitting TRBD1. The ends lost 0 bases at V and 7 bases at J; junction bases unmatched: 6. The germline V gene encodes CDR1 SGHKS and CDR2 YYEKEE (reference sequence). The CDR3 runs to 15 residues. The CDR3 bases are TGTGCCAGCAGCTTGGGGGGACAGGGGATGAATGAAGCTTTCTTT. Translated: CASSLGGQGMNEAFF. Supplemented by reference TRBV5-5 and TRBJ1-1, the full variable domain reads DAGVTQSPTHLIKTRGQQVTLRCSPISGHKSVSWYQQVLGQGPQFIFQYYEKEERGRGNFPDRFSARQFPNYSSELNVNALLLGDSALYLCASSLGGQGMNEAFFGQGTRLTVV.

CDR3 amino acids: CASSISGSPTDTQYF. The CDR3, as DNA: TGTGCCAGCAGTATAAGCGGGAGCCCCACAGATACGCAGTATTTT. The rearrangement uses TRBV6-2 or TRBV6-3 and TRBJ2-3; 8 nucleotides agree with TRBD2. V shed 5 bases and J 2 bases; nucleotides not matched to a gene: 6. This CDR3 has 15 residues. Germline CDR1 MNHEY, CDR2 SVGEGT.

The rearrangement joins TRBV3-1 (or the pseudogene TRBV3-2) to TRBJ2-1, with 11 bases lining up with TRBD2. CDR1 is LGHDT, CDR2 YNNKEL, per germline (reference sequence). With 10 bases clipped from V and 8 bases from J, the junction kept 10 bases outside the gene matches. The CDR3 loop spans 14 amino acids. The CDR3 coding sequence is TGTGCCACCGCTCGACTAGCGGGATTGGATGAGCAGTTCTTC. The encoded protein is CATARLAGLDEQFF.